This entry is about one T cell receptor (beta chain). Its antigen remains unidentified. A J-beta primer mix and a sample-barcoded 5' primer were used in a second PCR of roughly 7 to 12 cycles. A single record per CDR3 protein comes from TCRdb applying MiXCR to the 5' RACE reads. The table lists approximately 1,000,000 distinct CDR3 sequences, 35% to 45% of them singletons. These data come from a study of blood T cells in healthy people across ages. Study in general: Using template switching, researchers captured about one barcoded beta molecule for each two T cells.

Broader study findings: The diversity estimates, figures obtained from one million T cells, were considered underestimates. Versus aged donors, long-lived donors had higher diversity and more naive CD4+ cells.

CDR3 length: 15 amino acids. Trimming shortened V by 5 bases and J by 3 bases, and 13 bases separated the two germline ends. The origin of this receptor is a man aged 18 to 30 in good health. The chain carries TRBV12-3 or TRBV12-4 and TRBJ2-2, with D unclear. Sequences were obtained from blood. The CDR3 region is CASSLPRSYTGELFF. CDR3 nucleotide sequence: TGTGCCAGCAGTCTCCCCCGATCCTACACCGGGGAGCTGTTTTTT.